Following are 21 T cell receptor beta chains from one sample sequenced in a study of blood T cell repertoires in COVID-19. Profiled with immunoSEQ multiplex PCR; TCRdb holds only in-frame clones, not every one. The data contain 250,000 or so clones, approximately 85% of them singletons. Sequencing was carried out using PBMCs or T cells enriched from blood (not recorded which). These receptors were taken from a woman between 45 and 60 years old who had recovered from COVID-19.

The CDR3, as DNA: TGTGCCAGCAGCTTAACATCACAGGGAGGCAATCAGCCCCAGCATTTT. This gives the protein CASSLTSQGGNQPQHF. J is TRBJ1-5 and V is TRBV7-8, with TRBD1 as a possible D gene (6 bases). CDR3 length equals 16 residues. Germline V gives CDR1 SGHVS, CDR2 FQNEAQ. Trimming stripped 2 bases from V and 2 bases from J, with 13 bases between.

The rearrangement joins TRBV4-1 to TRBJ2-1; 12 positions agree with TRBD2. The CDR3 spans 13 residues. Germline trimming cut 3 bases from V and 10 bases from J; bases unmatched to any gene: 1. CDR1 is MGHRA and CDR2 is YSYEKL in the germline V gene. CDR3 loop: CASSHGTSGEQFF. The CDR3 nucleotides are TGCGCCAGCAGCCATGGGACTAGCGGGGAGCAGTTCTTC.

The chain recombines TRBV19 with TRBJ2-3; 7 nucleotides line up with TRBD2. The V gene's germline CDR1 is LNHDA and CDR2 SQIVND (reference sequence). The CDR3 length is 15 residues. With 7 bases clipped from V and 5 bases from J, the junction kept 12 bases outside the gene matches. CDR3 protein: CASTDRASGVDTQYF. In DNA, the CDR3 is TGTGCCAGTACCGATAGGGCTAGCGGTGTAGATACGCAGTATTTT. The variable domain in full, completed from reference TRBV19 and TRBJ2-3, reads DGGITQSPKYLFRKEGQNVTLSCEQNLNHDAMYWYRQDPGQGLRLIYYSQIVNDFQKGDIAEGYSVSREKKESFPLTVTSAQKNPTAFYLCASTDRASGVDTQYFGPGTRLTVL.

The V gene is TRBV4-1, the J gene TRBJ1-2, with TRBD1 matching over 7 bases. The CDR3 is 16 residues long. Germline V gene data show CDR1 as MGHRA and CDR2 as YSYEKL. Trimming removed 1 base from V and 4 bases from J; junction bases left unmatched: 9. CDR3 nucleotides: TGCGCCAGCAGCCAAGGGACAGGCTTAAACGTCTATGGCTACACCTTC. Protein: CASSQGTGLNVYGYTF.

The rearrangement joins TRBV3-1 (or the pseudogene TRBV3-2) to TRBJ2-1; TRBD1 matches 7 bases. V gave up 4 bases and J gave up 0 bases; unmatched junction bases: 3. The germline V gene has CDR1 LGHDT and CDR2 YNNKEL (reference sequence). This CDR3 is 15 amino acids long. The CDR3 is CASSPGTASYNEQFF. CDR3 nucleotide sequence: TGTGCCAGCAGCCCCGGGACAGCCTCCTACAATGAGCAGTTCTTC.

This chain links TRBV6-2 or TRBV6-3 with TRBJ1-4, with 8 bases that match TRBD1. In germline, CDR1 is MNHEY, CDR2 SVGEGT. This CDR3 region has 15 residues. V lost 0 bases, J lost 5 bases, and 2 bases stayed unmatched. CDR3 amino acids: CASSYSRTGNEKLFF. For the CDR3, the DNA is TGTGCCAGCAGTTACTCCCGGACAGGGAATGAAAAACTGTTTTTT.

J is TRBJ2-3 and V is TRBV19, with TRBD2 identical over 14 bases. Germline assignment: CDR1 LNHDA and CDR2 SQIVND (reference sequence). V was pared by 4 bases and J by 3 bases, with 3 bases of the junction left unmatched. The length of the CDR3 is 16 residues. This CDR3 reads CASSTWTSGGTDTQYF. In DNA, the CDR3 is TGTGCCAGTAGTACCTGGACTAGCGGGGGGACAGATACGCAGTATTTT.

The chain joins TRBV6-6 to TRBJ2-1; TRBD2 matches 9 bases. Per the germline V gene, CDR1 is MNHNY and CDR2 is SVGAGI (reference sequence). The CDR3 contains 15 residues. V shed 7 bases, J shed 5 bases, and the junction held 9 bases outside the gene matches. The CDR3 sequence: CASTWAGGNNNEQFF. DNA for the CDR3: TGTGCCAGCACCTGGGCGGGAGGGAACAACAATGAGCAGTTCTTC.

The genes are TRBV5-1 and TRBJ2-5; no clear D. Trimming removed 2 bases at V and 0 bases at J, with 8 bases between. There are 14 residues in the CDR3. Germline CDR1 reads SGHRS; CDR2 reads YFSETQ. The CDR3 nucleotides are TGCGCCAGCAGCTTACAATTCTACCAAGAGACCCAGTACTTC. This sequence encodes CASSLQFYQETQYF. Together with reference TRBV5-1 and TRBJ2-5, the CDR3 gives the full variable domain: KAGVTQTPRYLIKTRGQQVTLSCSPISGHRSVSWYQQTPGQGLQFLFEYFSETQRNKGNFPGRFSGRQFSNSRSEMNVSTLELGDSALYLCASSLQFYQETQYFGPGTRLLVL.

The chain combines TRBV6-5 with TRBJ1-1; tentatively, D is TRBD1 (6 bases). From germline, CDR1 is MNHEY and CDR2 SVGAGI. V shed 6 bases and J shed 7 bases, with 21 bases lying between them. The CDR3 spans 15 residues. In nucleotides, the CDR3 is TGTGCCAGCAGGTACACGGCAGGGGCTATCTTTGAAGCTTTCTTT. This sequence encodes CASRYTAGAIFEAFF.

V usage is TRBV7-2 and J usage is TRBJ1-1; D may be TRBD1 (5 bases). Germline assignment: CDR1 SGHTA and CDR2 FQGNSA. Trimming pared 0 bases from V and 7 bases from J, leaving 9 bases between. The CDR3 runs 13 residues. CDR3 amino acids: CASSLAAGVEAFF. CDR3 DNA: TGTGCCAGCAGCTTAGCGGCGGGGGTTGAAGCTTTCTTT. Using reference TRBV7-2 and TRBJ1-1 for the parts outside the CDR3, the full variable domain is GAGVSQSPSNKVTEKGKDVELRCDPISGHTALYWYRQSLGQGLEFLIYFQGNSAPDKSGLPSDRFSAERTGGSVSTLTIQRTQQEDSAVYLCASSLAAGVEAFFGQGTRLTVV.

V is TRBV7-6 and J is TRBJ2-3; the match to TRBD2 covers 7 bases. V lost 5 bases and J lost 2; bases outside the gene matches: 10. CDR1 SGHVS and CDR2 FNYEAQ come from the germline V gene. CDR3 length equals 16 residues. The DNA for the CDR3 is TGTGCCAGCAGCCCGCGAGGGAGGGCCTCCACAGATACGCAGTATTTT. Translated, it gives CASSPRGRASTDTQYF.

The chain employs TRBV5-1 and TRBJ2-1, with D hard to call. CDR3 length equals 15 residues. V dropped 0 bases and J dropped 6 bases, with 13 bases sitting between them. CDR1 and CDR2 from the germline V gene are SGHRS and YFSETQ. The CDR3 protein is CASSLDSLPSNEQFF. In nucleotides, the CDR3 is TGCGCCAGCAGCTTGGACAGCCTCCCATCCAATGAGCAGTTCTTC.

The chain employs TRBV5-1 and TRBJ2-2; TRBD1 agrees at 9 bases. Germline V CDR1 and CDR2: SGHRS, YFSETQ. The CDR3 length is 17 residues. V lost 3 bases to trimming and J lost 0 bases; unmatched junction nucleotides: 6. The CDR3 DNA follows: TGCGCCAGCAGCTCACGGACAGGGGCTACGAACACCGGGGAGCTGTTTTTT. Translation: CASSSRTGATNTGELFF. Full variable domain (missing parts from reference TRBV5-1 and TRBJ2-2): KAGVTQTPRYLIKTRGQQVTLSCSPISGHRSVSWYQQTPGQGLQFLFEYFSETQRNKGNFPGRFSGRQFSNSRSEMNVSTLELGDSALYLCASSSRTGATNTGELFFGEGSRLTVL.

The chain recombines TRBV3-1 (or the pseudogene TRBV3-2) with TRBJ1-2; 8 nucleotides line up with TRBD1. This CDR3 contains 16 residues. Germline V CDR1 and CDR2: LGHDT, YNNKEL (reference sequence). With 0 bases clipped from V and 5 bases from J, the junction kept 8 bases outside the gene matches. CDR3 in amino acids: CASSQEGRGLRYGYTF. CDR3 nucleotide sequence: TGTGCCAGCAGCCAAGAGGGCAGGGGGCTGAGATATGGCTACACCTTC.

This clone appeared once. The genes are TRBV28 and TRBJ1-2, with D unclear. CDR1 is MDHEN, CDR2 SYDVKM, per germline. This CDR3 is 11 amino acids long. V was pared by 3 bases and J by 8 bases, with 7 bases between. CDR3 DNA: TGTGCCAGCAGTTTTTTCCGGGGCTACACCTTC. Translating gives CASSFFRGYTF.

This clone was seen only once. The chain links TRBV7-6 to TRBJ2-1, with 11 positions matching TRBD2. Germline CDR1 and CDR2: SGHVS and FNYEAQ. The CDR3 loop spans 16 amino acids. V lost 4 bases and J lost 0; bases outside the gene matches: 2. In nucleotides, the CDR3 is TGTGCCAGCAGCTATACTAGCGGGGGCTCCTACAATGAGCAGTTCTTC. It specifies CASSYTSGGSYNEQFF.

Comment on this clone: Sequence at one end of the junction differs from germline and may be a read error. The V gene is TRBV7-7, the J gene TRBJ2-2; 7 bases map to TRBD1. Germline-derived CDR1 and CDR2 are SSHAT and FNYEAQ (reference sequence). The CDR3 runs 14 residues. The CDR3 region has the DNA TGTGCTAGCAGCTTAGAACAGGGGTTCGGGGAGCTGTTTTTT. Its translation: CASSLEQGFGELFF.

The CDR3 loop is CASSAYRATDTQYF. CDR3 in DNA: TGTGCCAGCAGTGCGTACAGGGCGACAGATACGCAGTATTTT. The J gene is TRBJ2-3, the V gene TRBV2, with TRBD1 as a possible D gene (6 bases). CDR3 length equals 14 residues. From germline, CDR1 is SNHLY and CDR2 FYNNEI. Trimming stripped 4 bases from V and 3 bases from J, with 11 bases between. The whole variable domain, filled in from reference TRBV2 and TRBJ2-3, reads EPEVTQTPSHQVTQMGQEVILRCVPISNHLYFYWYRQILGQKVEFLVSFYNNEISEKSEIFDDQFSVERPDGSNFTLKIRSTKLEDSAMYFCASSAYRATDTQYFGPGTRLTVL.

The V and J genes are TRBV16 and TRBJ1-1; unclear D gene. The germline V gene encodes CDR1 KGHSY and CDR2 FQNENV. This CDR3 spans 14 amino acids. Trimming shortened V by 1 base and J by 1 base, and 7 bases separated the two germline ends. This CDR3 is CASSQFAGNTEAFF. The CDR3 region has the DNA TGTGCCAGCAGCCAATTTGCAGGGAACACTGAAGCTTTCTTT.

V usage is TRBV2 and J usage is TRBJ2-3; tentative D call: TRBD1 (6 bases). Germline CDR1 reads SNHLY; CDR2 reads FYNNEI. This CDR3 spans 16 amino acids. Between the trimmed V and J ends, which lost 7 bases and 0 bases, there was a span of 17 bases. The CDR3 is CASIHRAGPSTDTQYF. CDR3 DNA: TGTGCCAGCATCCACAGGGCAGGGCCTAGCACAGATACGCAGTATTTT. Supplemented by reference TRBV2 and TRBJ2-3, the full variable domain reads EPEVTQTPSHQVTQMGQEVILRCVPISNHLYFYWYRQILGQKVEFLVSFYNNEISEKSEIFDDQFSVERPDGSNFTLKIRSTKLEDSAMYFCASIHRAGPSTDTQYFGPGTRLTVL.